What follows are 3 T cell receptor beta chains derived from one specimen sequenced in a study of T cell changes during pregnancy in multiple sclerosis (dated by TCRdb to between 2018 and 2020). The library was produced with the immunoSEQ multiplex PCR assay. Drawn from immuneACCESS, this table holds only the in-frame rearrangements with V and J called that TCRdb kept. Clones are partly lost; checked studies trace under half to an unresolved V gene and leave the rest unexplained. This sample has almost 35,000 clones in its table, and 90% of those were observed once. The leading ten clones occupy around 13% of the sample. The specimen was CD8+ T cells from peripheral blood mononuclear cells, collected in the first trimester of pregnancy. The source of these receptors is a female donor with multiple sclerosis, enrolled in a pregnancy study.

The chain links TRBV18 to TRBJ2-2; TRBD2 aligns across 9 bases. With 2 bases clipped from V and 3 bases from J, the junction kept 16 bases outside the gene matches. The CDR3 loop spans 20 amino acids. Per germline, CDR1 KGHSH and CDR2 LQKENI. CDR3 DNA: TGTGCCAGCTCACCAAACTTGACTAGCGGATCCCGGGTGGACACCGGGGAGCTGTTTTTT. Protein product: CASSPNLTSGSRVDTGELFF.

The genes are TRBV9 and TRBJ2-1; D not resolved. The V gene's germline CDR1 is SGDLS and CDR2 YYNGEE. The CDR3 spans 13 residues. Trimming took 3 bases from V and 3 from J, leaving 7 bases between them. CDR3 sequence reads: CASSASGYNEQFF. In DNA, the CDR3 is TGTGCCAGCAGCGCCTCAGGCTACAATGAGCAGTTCTTC.

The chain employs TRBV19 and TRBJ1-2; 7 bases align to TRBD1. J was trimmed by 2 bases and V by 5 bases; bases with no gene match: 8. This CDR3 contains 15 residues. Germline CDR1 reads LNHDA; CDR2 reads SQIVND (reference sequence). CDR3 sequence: CASSELTGLNYGYTF. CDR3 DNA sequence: TGTGCCAGTAGTGAACTGACAGGGCTGAACTATGGCTACACCTTC.